Sequencing of this T cell receptor beta chain was carried out in a study of shared clonotypes between healthy human individuals. Findings and limits, study-wide: The study found lower generation probabilities in non-shared clonotypes than in those shared by all four donors. Naive CD4 clonotypes overlapped across a handful of donors at approximately 4.5%.

This clone was detected once. The antigen is undetermined. Method: immunoSEQ multiplex PCR; TCRdb's copy keeps in-frame clones and lacks some. The sample contains 2 million to 2.5 million clones, approximately 94% of which appear only once. The study drew all its donors from Caucasian adults living in Nashville, Tennessee. This CDR3 has 15 residues. Trimming removed 3 bases from V and 4 bases from J; junction bases left unmatched: 7. CDR1 MNHEY and CDR2 SMNVEV come from the germline V gene (reference sequence). Sequencing used naive CD4+ T cells sorted from blood. Described subset: CD45RA+ positively selected. The source is a man between 18 and 35 years old in good health. The chain has TRBV27 and TRBJ1-2, with 8 bases matching TRBD1. For the CDR3, the DNA is TGTGCCAGCAGTTTTCTCGGACAGGGCTTCTATGGCTACACCTTC. Residues: CASSFLGQGFYGYTF.